Presented here are 23 T cell receptor beta chains from one specimen sequenced in a study of T cell responses to AZD1222 COVID-19 vaccine listed by TCRdb under 2021. In the paper's terms, the time point label means: about 28 days (+/-7) after the second vaccine dose. The library relied on the immunoSEQ multiplex PCR assay. Sourced from immuneACCESS, this table was stored by TCRdb with only in-frame sequences that have V and J called. A share of the clones is absent; for the studies checked, an unresolved V gene accounts for under half, and the remainder has no known explanation. The sample yields 130,000 or so clones; about nine tenths were counted once. The top ten clones comprise about 2.1% of the sample. The material sequenced was peripheral blood, taken 28 days after the second AZD1222 dose. These TCRs come from an adult who received the AZD1222 COVID-19 vaccine.

The genes are TRBV19 and TRBJ1-3; unclear D gene. V was pared by 8 bases and J by 0 bases, with 5 bases between. Germline CDR1 reads LNHDA; CDR2 reads SQIVND (reference sequence). The CDR3 sequence is 12 residues long. CDR3 protein: CASDSSGNTIYF. CDR3 nucleotides: TGTGCCAGTGACTCCTCTGGAAACACCATATATTTT.

CDR3: CATSEPASGRGDTQYF. Here the CDR3 DNA reads TGTGCCACCAGTGAGCCTGCTAGCGGGAGGGGAGATACGCAGTATTTT. The chain uses TRBV24-1 and TRBJ2-3; 12 bases align to TRBD2. V was clipped by 4 bases and J by 5 bases; unmatched bases: 6. Per the germline V gene, CDR1 is KGHDR and CDR2 is SFDVKD. The CDR3 length is 16 residues.

The rearrangement links TRBV10-3 to TRBJ1-1; D is unclear. Germline assignment: CDR1 ENHRY and CDR2 SYGVKD. V was trimmed by 4 bases and J by 0 bases, leaving 6 bases between them. CDR3 size: 13 residues. The CDR3 sequence: CAISGGLNTEAFF. CDR3 bases: TGTGCCATCAGTGGAGGGCTGAACACTGAAGCTTTCTTT.

The rearrangement joins TRBV6-2 or TRBV6-3 to TRBJ2-4, with D possibly TRBD1 on 6 matching bases. Germline lookup yields CDR1 MNHEY and CDR2 SVGEGT. Trimming shortened V by 6 bases and J by 1 base, and 16 bases separated the two germline ends. The CDR3 totals 16 residues. CDR3 sequence (DNA): TGTGCCAGCAGCACTCAGGGGAAGTGGGCCAAAAACATTCAGTACTTC. It specifies CASSTQGKWAKNIQYF.

This sequence joins TRBV5-1 and TRBJ1-1; D not resolved. Germline V CDR1 and CDR2: SGHRS, YFSETQ. The CDR3 totals 15 residues. V was shortened by 4 bases and J by 1 base, with 14 bases between the two germline ends. CDR3 DNA sequence: TGCGCCAGCAGCCCAGGAGGTGCGGGGAACACTGAAGCTTTCTTT. Translating it yields CASSPGGAGNTEAFF.

The chain combines TRBV7-6 with TRBJ2-3; D is perhaps TRBD2 (5 bases). This CDR3 comprises 14 residues. In germline, CDR1 is SGHVS, CDR2 FNYEAQ. V shed 1 base and J shed 8 bases, with 13 bases lying between them. CDR3 sequence: CASSLGIAYGTQYF. The CDR3 DNA is TGTGCCAGCAGCTTAGGCATAGCGTACGGTACGCAGTATTTT. The full variable domain, rest sourced from reference TRBV7-6 and TRBJ2-3, is GAGVSQSPRYKVTKRGQDVALRCDPISGHVSLYWYRQALGQGPEFLTYFNYEAQQDKSGLPNDRFSAERPEGSISTLTIQRTEQRDSAMYRCASSLGIAYGTQYFGPGTRLTVL.

The V and J genes are TRBV28 and TRBJ1-2, with 8 bases aligning to TRBD1. The CDR3 covers 16 residues. J lost 2 bases, V lost 3 bases, and 8 bases had no gene match. The germline V gene has CDR1 MDHEN and CDR2 SYDVKM. The CDR3 protein is CASSFEDRVANYGYTF. In DNA form, the CDR3 reads TGTGCCAGCAGTTTTGAGGACAGGGTAGCAAACTATGGCTACACCTTC.

The gene calls are TRBV19 and TRBJ2-2; unclear D gene. Germline V CDR1 and CDR2: LNHDA, SQIVND (reference sequence). The CDR3 runs 16 residues. Trimming removed 2 bases at V and 0 bases at J, with 10 bases between. The CDR3 region has the DNA TGTGCCAGTAGTATATATGGCAAATCGAACACCGGGGAGCTGTTTTTT. Translating gives CASSIYGKSNTGELFF.

The CDR3: CAWSRRGGRETQYF. CDR3 nucleotides: TGTGCCTGGAGTCGGCGGGGGGGCCGGGAGACCCAGTACTTC. The chain carries TRBV30 and TRBJ2-5; 9 nucleotides agree with TRBD2. V shed 2 bases and J 5 bases; nucleotides not matched to a gene: 6. CDR1 is GTSNPN and CDR2 is SVGIG in the germline V gene (reference sequence). The CDR3 runs 14 residues.

As DNA, the CDR3 is TGTGCCAGCAGTTTCGCACTAGCGGAGACCCAGTACTTC. Encoded protein: CASSFALAETQYF. The V gene is TRBV12-3 or TRBV12-4, the J gene TRBJ2-5; 7 positions match TRBD2. The V and J ends lost 3 bases and 5 bases, in that order; junction bases with no gene match: 3. This CDR3 has 13 amino acids.

The rearrangement joins TRBV9 to TRBJ1-5; TRBD1 aligns across 11 bases. V was pared by 4 bases and J by 6 bases, with 6 bases of the junction left unmatched. CDR3 size: 15 residues. The V gene's germline CDR1 is SGDLS and CDR2 YYNGEE. Here the CDR3 reads CASSIGTGGGQPQHF. The DNA of the CDR3 is TGTGCCAGCAGCATAGGGACAGGGGGAGGTCAGCCCCAGCATTTT.

This clone showed up just once. This chain uses TRBV30 with TRBJ1-2; weak D call: TRBD1 (6 bases). Looked up from germline, CDR1 is GTSNPN and CDR2 is SVGIG (reference sequence). V was trimmed by 3 bases and J by 6 bases, leaving 14 bases between them. CDR3 length: 13 residues. CDR3 coding DNA: TGTGCCTGGAGAGACGGGGGCCGGGATGGCTACACCTTC. This sequence encodes CAWRDGGRDGYTF.

This sequence joins TRBV7-9 and TRBJ1-1; 8 nucleotides align to TRBD1. The CDR3 is 16 amino acids. Germline loops: CDR1 SEHNR, CDR2 FQNEAQ (reference sequence). J was trimmed by 5 bases and V by 4 bases; bases with no gene match: 12. CDR3 protein: CASSSDRGGSATEAFF. As DNA, the CDR3 is TGTGCCAGCAGCTCCGACAGGGGCGGGTCTGCGACTGAAGCTTTCTTT.

The chain employs TRBV19 and TRBJ2-3; 12 positions agree with TRBD1. The CDR3 covers 16 residues. Germline assignment: CDR1 LNHDA and CDR2 SQIVND (reference sequence). Trimming at V came to 1 base and at J to 6 bases, leaving 5 bases not matched to a gene. CDR3 sequence: CASSIGGTGGWDTQYF. The DNA for the CDR3 is TGTGCCAGTAGTATAGGAGGGACAGGGGGCTGGGATACGCAGTATTTT.

The V gene is TRBV4-1, the J gene TRBJ1-1; maybe TRBD1 (5 bases). CDR3 size: 14 residues. Looked up from germline, CDR1 is MGHRA and CDR2 is YSYEKL. V was shortened by 0 bases and J by 8 bases, with 13 bases between the two germline ends. Here the CDR3 DNA reads TGCGCCAGCAGCCAAGATCGGAGGGACCACGAAGCTTTCTTT. It specifies CASSQDRRDHEAFF.

This clone was found a few times. V is TRBV5-6 and J is TRBJ1-4; D remains unclear. The length of the CDR3 is 13 residues. Germline loops: CDR1 SGHDT, CDR2 YYEEEE. Deletions cut 4 bases from V and 5 bases from J, with 9 bases between. The CDR3 sequence is CASSAGANEKLFF. The CDR3 DNA is TGTGCCAGCAGCGCAGGAGCAAATGAAAAACTGTTTTTT.

The rearrangement uses TRBV5-1 and TRBJ1-6; 9 bases are shared with TRBD1. The CDR3 extends over 17 amino acids. The trim removed 2 bases at V and 3 bases at J, leaving 6 bases unmatched. Germline V gives CDR1 SGHRS, CDR2 YFSETQ. The CDR3 sequence is CASSFTGGPNYNSPLHF. DNA for the CDR3: TGCGCCAGCAGCTTTACAGGGGGCCCCAACTATAATTCACCCCTCCACTTT.

The chain uses TRBV19 and TRBJ2-3; TRBD1 might be the D (5 bases). There are 15 residues in the CDR3. V gave up 2 bases and J gave up 4 bases, with 13 bases separating them. CDR1 LNHDA and CDR2 SQIVND come from the germline V gene (reference sequence). The DNA for the CDR3 is TGTGCCAGTAGTATATGGGGCCCCACGGCAGATACGCAGTATTTT. Amino acid sequence: CASSIWGPTADTQYF.

This chain connects TRBV12-3 or TRBV12-4 to TRBJ1-1, with D maybe TRBD1 (5 bases). There are 12 residues in the CDR3. Trimming cost V 6 bases and J 7 bases, with 12 bases left between them. CDR3 in amino acids: CASRPGLGEAFF. CDR3 nucleotide sequence: TGTGCCAGCAGACCGGGACTCGGTGAAGCTTTCTTT.

J is TRBJ1-1 and V is TRBV7-9; 8 bases line up with TRBD1. This CDR3 has 15 residues. J lost 7 bases, V lost 2 bases, and 9 bases had no gene match. CDR1 and CDR2 (germline): SEHNR, FQNEAQ (reference sequence). CDR3 sequence: CASSLRGGQGDEAFF. As DNA, the CDR3 is TGTGCCAGCAGCTTACGCGGTGGACAGGGCGATGAAGCTTTCTTT.

The chain links TRBV4-1 to TRBJ1-5; D might be TRBD1 (6 bases). V was pared by 3 bases and J by 5 bases, with 8 bases between. Germline-derived CDR1 and CDR2 are MGHRA and YSYEKL. This CDR3 is 13 amino acids long. The CDR3 sequence is CASSHSGDQPQHF. The CDR3, as DNA: TGCGCCAGCAGCCACTCAGGGGATCAGCCCCAGCATTTT.

This rearrangement joins TRBV5-1 to TRBJ2-2; D possibly corresponds to TRBD1 (6 bases). Per the germline V gene, CDR1 is SGHRS and CDR2 is YFSETQ. CDR3 length equals 14 residues. Trimming shortened V by 4 bases and J by 7 bases, and 14 bases separated the two germline ends. The CDR3 is CASSADSFGGELFF. Here the CDR3 DNA reads TGCGCCAGCAGCGCGGACAGCTTTGGCGGGGAGCTGTTTTTT.

This sequence joins TRBV27 and TRBJ1-1; D is unclear. Between the trimmed V and J ends, which lost 4 bases and 5 bases, there was a span of 11 bases. Per the germline V gene, CDR1 is MNHEY and CDR2 is SMNVEV (reference sequence). This CDR3 is built from 13 residues. For the CDR3, the DNA is TGTGCCAGCAGTTATGCGGGGTTGACTGAAGCTTTCTTT. This codes for CASSYAGLTEAFF.